These 20 T cell receptor beta chains were sequenced from one sample in a study of T cells in women clearing cervical HPV infection. Using immunoSEQ multiplex PCR, the repertoire was profiled, and TCRdb retains in-frame clones only, with some absent. This sample's table reports 29,000 or so clones. The material sequenced was blood buffy coat. These receptor sequences come from a woman aged 18-70 years with a cervical HPV16 infection that either progressed to CIN3+ or cleared (not recorded which).

Comments on this clone: Sequencing ends 3 residues short of the CDR3 end; the germline J gene provides the rest. The chain links TRBV7-7 to TRBJ1-4; a weak D match, TRBD1 (6 bases). CDR3 length: 18 amino acids. Trimming took 3 bases from V and 4 from J, leaving 21 bases between them. The V gene's germline CDR1 is SSHAT and CDR2 FNYEAQ (reference sequence). The covered CDR3 bases are TGTGCCAGCAGCTTTTCCCCGTTACAGGGTCTGATTAATGAAAAA. The encoded protein is CASSFSPLQGLINEK. The entire CDR3 is CASSFSPLQGLINEKLFF.

Of note for this clone: Coverage ceases 3 residues before the CDR3 finishes, and the germline J gene fills in the end. The V call is TRBV28, the J call TRBJ2-7; 9 nucleotides match TRBD1. The CDR3 loop spans 14 amino acids. From germline, CDR1 is MDHEN and CDR2 SYDVKM. The V segment lost 8 bases and the J segment 4 bases; nucleotides outside the gene matches: 9. The DNA read from the CDR3 is TGTGCCAGCTGGCCGGGACAGGGTACTTACGAG. The encoded protein is CASWPGQGTYE. The full-length CDR3 reads as CASWPGQGTYEQYF.

On this clone itself: The CDR3 end falls 3 residues outside the read, so it is completed with the germline J gene. The V gene is TRBV20-1, the J gene TRBJ2-5; 7 positions match TRBD2. This CDR3 region has 13 residues. The trim removed 2 bases at V and 5 bases at J, leaving 5 bases unmatched. Germline CDR1 DFQATT, CDR2 SNEGSKA (reference sequence). CDR3 region: CSARRTGGETQYF. The sequenced part of the CDR3 DNA is TGCAGTGCTAGACGCACCGGGGGGGAGACC.

Details on this clone: The germline gene is not matched at one end of the junction; a read error may be the cause. The read ends 3 residues shy of where the CDR3 ends; the end is completed using the germline J gene. V and J are TRBV6-4 and TRBJ2-5; a possible D gene is TRBD1 (6 bases). The CDR3 has 14 residues. Germline lookup yields CDR1 MRHNA and CDR2 SNTAGT. This CDR3 is CASSPTGSQGTQYF. Incomplete CDR3 DNA: TGTGCCAGCAGTCCAACAGGGTCCCAAGGGACC.

Details on this clone: The observed sequence ends 3 residues before the CDR3 terminus, with the missing tail filled in from the germline J gene. The chain recombines TRBV28 with TRBJ2-3; TRBD1 aligns across 8 bases. Trimming at V came to 6 bases and at J to 8 bases, leaving 1 base not matched to a gene. The CDR3 loop spans 11 amino acids. CDR1 is MDHEN and CDR2 is SYDVKM in the germline V gene. The CDR3: CASRGQGTQYF. The CDR3 DNA, read in part, is TGTGCCAGCAGAGGACAGGGTACG.

Comment on this clone: From the germline J gene comes the end of the CDR3, since the read stops 3 residues before it. V and J are TRBV20-1 and TRBJ1-5, with a possible D match to TRBD1 (6 bases). Germline loops: CDR1 DFQATT, CDR2 SNEGSKA (reference sequence). The CDR3 is made up of 15 amino acids. V lost 6 bases to trimming and J lost 3 bases, with 18 bases between them. The DNA read from the CDR3 is TGCAGTGCGAGAAGAGGGACAAATCCCAATCAGCCC. Its protein is CSARRGTNPNQP. The entire CDR3 reads CSARRGTNPNQPQHF.

A remark on this clone: Sequencing ends 3 residues short of the CDR3 end; the germline J gene provides the rest. This rearrangement joins TRBV20-1 to TRBJ2-2; D perhaps matches TRBD1 (6 bases). This CDR3 region has 14 residues. CDR1 is DFQATT, CDR2 SNEGSKA, per germline (reference sequence). The V end was cut by 0 bases, the J end by 1 base, with 6 bases between. The CDR3 DNA, read in part, is TGCAGTGCTAGAGAGACAGGGAACACCGGGGAG. Translated: CSARETGNTGE. The CDR3 reads in full as CSARETGNTGELFF.

Turning to this clone: The DNA ends 3 residues before the CDR3 does, and the rest of the CDR3 is filled in from the germline J gene. This sequence joins TRBV5-1 and TRBJ1-4; D is ambiguous. The CDR3 sequence is 15 residues long. Trimming removed 4 bases at V and 0 bases at J, with 10 bases between. CDR1 is SGHRS, CDR2 YFSETQ, per germline. CDR3 sequence reads: CASSLAYATNEKLFF. CDR3 DNA, as far as it was read: TGCGCCAGCAGCCTAGCCTATGCAACTAATGAAAAA.

About this clone: The CDR3 goes on 3 residues after the read ends, and that part is filled in from the germline J gene. The rearrangement uses TRBV10-3 and TRBJ2-2, with D perhaps TRBD2 (5 bases). Germline CDR1 and CDR2: ENHRY and SYGVKD. This CDR3 is 17 amino acids long. V was shortened by 0 bases and J by 4 bases, with 15 bases between the two germline ends. The part of the CDR3 DNA that was read is TGTGCCATCAGTGAGTCGGGCGGGCCCTTATTCACCGGGGAG. Its translation is CAISESGGPLFTGE. The whole CDR3 sequence is CAISESGGPLFTGELFF.

On this clone itself: The CDR3 end is not reached by the read, which stops 3 residues before it; the germline J gene fills it in. The chain is built from TRBV10-3 and TRBJ2-7; tentatively, D is TRBD2 (5 bases). This CDR3 is built from 15 residues. V dropped 8 bases and J dropped 0 bases, with 17 bases sitting between them. CDR1 and CDR2 (germline): ENHRY, SYGVKD. The chain's CDR3 is CAIRLGGSSSYEQYF. The sequenced CDR3 bases are TGTGCCATCCGGTTAGGCGGGTCTTCCTCCTACGAG.

As concerns this clone: The sequenced fragment ends 3 residues before the CDR3 boundary, so the rest is inferred from the germline J gene. The V and J genes are TRBV11-2 and TRBJ2-1; no reliable D call. Germline V gene data show CDR1 as SGHAT and CDR2 as FQNNGV. CDR3 length equals 15 residues. The V and J ends lost 3 bases and 0 bases respectively, with 9 bases between them. Partial CDR3 DNA: TGTGCCAGCAGCTTCTCACAGAGCTCCTACAATGAG. Encoded protein: CASSFSQSSYNE. The CDR3 reads in full as CASSFSQSSYNEQFF.

For this clone: Sequencing ends 3 residues short of the CDR3 end; the germline J gene provides the rest. V gene TRBV6-2 or TRBV6-3 combines with J gene TRBJ2-3, with D perhaps matching TRBD2 (5 bases). The CDR3 is made up of 17 amino acids. Germline V CDR1 and CDR2: MNHEY, SVGEGT. Trimming left V 3 bases short and J 2 bases short, with 18 bases between. The sequenced CDR3 bases are TGTGCCAGCAGTTATTCATTTCTAGCCGCCTACACAGATACG. It encodes CASSYSFLAAYTDT. The entire CDR3 reads CASSYSFLAAYTDTQYF.

Partial CDR3 DNA: TGTGCCAGTAGTATGCCTTTAGGGGAC. This gives the protein CASSMPLGD. The whole CDR3 is CASSMPLGDYTF. The chain joins TRBV19 to TRBJ1-2; TRBD1 is a possible D gene (5 bases). The sequenced fragment ends 3 residues before the CDR3 boundary, so the rest is inferred from the germline J gene. This CDR3 contains 12 residues. The germline V gene encodes CDR1 LNHDA and CDR2 SQIVND (reference sequence).

The sequenced part of the CDR3 DNA is TGTGCCAGCAGCTTAGACAGAAATGAAAAA. The encoded protein is CASSLDRNEK. The CDR3, in full, reads CASSLDRNEKLFF. V is TRBV7-9 and J is TRBJ1-4, with D unresolved. The read stops 3 residues short of the end of the CDR3; the missing end is completed from the germline J gene. V was pared by 1 base and J by 5 bases, with 5 bases between. The CDR3 spans 13 residues. Germline V CDR1 and CDR2: SEHNR, FQNEAQ (reference sequence).

With respect to this clone: From the germline J gene comes the end of the CDR3, since the read stops 3 residues before it. The J gene is TRBJ2-7, the V gene TRBV20-1, with 8 bases identical to TRBD2. Germline V gives CDR1 DFQATT, CDR2 SNEGSKA (reference sequence). J lost 3 bases, V lost 1 base, and 5 bases had no gene match. The CDR3 loop spans 14 amino acids. The sequenced part of the CDR3 DNA is TGCAGTGCTAGAGGGGGTAGCGGGAACTACGAG. This encodes CSARGGSGNYE. The full CDR3 reads CSARGGSGNYEQYF.

With respect to this clone: Read coverage stops 3 residues before the CDR3 terminus; the germline J gene supplies the remainder. The chain combines TRBV2 with TRBJ2-1; D is perhaps TRBD1 or TRBD2 (5 bases each). CDR3 length equals 13 residues. With 7 bases removed from V and 6 bases from J, the gap between germline ends came to 13 bases. The germline CDR1 and CDR2 sequences are SNHLY and FYNNEI. CDR3 in amino acids: CASNPSRGNEQFF. The CDR3 DNA, read in part, is TGTGCCAGCAACCCGTCGAGGGGCAATGAG. Combining the CDR3 with reference TRBV2 and TRBJ2-1 gives the whole variable domain EPEVTQTPSHQVTQMGQEVILRCVPISNHLYFYWYRQILGQKVEFLVSFYNNEISEKSEIFDDQFSVERPDGSNFTLKIRSTKLEDSAMYFCASNPSRGNEQFFGPGTRLTVL.

Points on this clone: The missing CDR3 end, 3 residues past where the read stops, is filled in from the germline J gene. This rearrangement joins TRBV20-1 to TRBJ2-7; D remains unclear. Germline CDR1 DFQATT, CDR2 SNEGSKA (reference sequence). The CDR3 is 15 amino acids. The germline V and J ends were trimmed by 3 bases and 6 bases, with 21 bases remaining between them. CDR3 protein: CSARPRLSPPLEQYF. The CDR3 bases that were read are TGCAGTGCTAGGCCGCGACTCTCTCCTCCTCTCGAG.

As to this clone: The sequence runs out 3 residues before the end of the CDR3; the remainder is reconstructed from the germline J gene. V and J are TRBV2 and TRBJ1-4, with D tentatively TRBD1 (6 bases). Trimming cost V 10 bases and J 3 bases, with 15 bases left between them. The CDR3 sequence is 14 residues long. In germline, CDR1 is SNHLY, CDR2 FYNNEI. The sequenced CDR3 bases are TGTGCCACCAGAACAGGGAACGCTAATGAAAAA. Translated: CATRTGNANEK. The whole CDR3 sequence is CATRTGNANEKLFF.

About this clone: The read ends 3 residues before the CDR3 terminus; that terminus is restored from the germline J gene. The chain is built from TRBV2 and TRBJ2-1, with a tentative D call TRBD2 (6 bases). Germline CDR1 and CDR2: SNHLY and FYNNEI. This CDR3 is built from 14 residues. The germline V and J ends were trimmed by 10 bases and 9 bases, with 22 bases remaining between them. The CDR3 bases that were read are TGTGCCACCTCTTTAAACCTGGGGGGTGGTGAG. It translates to CATSLNLGGGE. The CDR3 in full is CATSLNLGGGEQFF.

The sequenced part of the CDR3 DNA is TGCAGTGCTAGAGTATACGGGGGGACTTACAATGAG. Its translation: CSARVYGGTYNE. The CDR3 in full is CSARVYGGTYNEQFF. The J gene is TRBJ2-1, the V gene TRBV20-1; 7 bases are shared with TRBD2. The read terminates 3 residues before the CDR3 end, so the remaining end is supplied by the germline J gene. Germline assignment: CDR1 DFQATT and CDR2 SNEGSKA (reference sequence). This CDR3 contains 15 residues. The V gene end was trimmed by 1 base and the J gene end by 4 bases; junction bases not matched to a gene: 7.